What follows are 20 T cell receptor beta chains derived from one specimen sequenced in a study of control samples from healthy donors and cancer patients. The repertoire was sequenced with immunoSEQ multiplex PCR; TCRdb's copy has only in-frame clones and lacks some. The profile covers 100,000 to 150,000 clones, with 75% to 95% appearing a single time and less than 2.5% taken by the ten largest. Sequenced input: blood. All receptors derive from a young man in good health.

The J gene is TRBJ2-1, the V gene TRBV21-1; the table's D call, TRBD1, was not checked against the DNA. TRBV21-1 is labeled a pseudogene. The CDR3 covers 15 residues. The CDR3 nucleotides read TGTGCCAGCATCCAAAGAAAGGGGGCGTACAATGAGCAGTTCTTC. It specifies CASIQRKGAYNEQFF.

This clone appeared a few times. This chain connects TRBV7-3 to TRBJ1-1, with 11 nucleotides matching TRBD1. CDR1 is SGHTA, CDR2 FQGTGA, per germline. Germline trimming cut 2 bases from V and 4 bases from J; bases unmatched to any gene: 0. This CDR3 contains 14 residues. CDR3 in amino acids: CASSLGQGATEAFF. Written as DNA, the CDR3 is TGTGCCAGCAGCTTAGGACAGGGGGCCACTGAAGCTTTCTTT.

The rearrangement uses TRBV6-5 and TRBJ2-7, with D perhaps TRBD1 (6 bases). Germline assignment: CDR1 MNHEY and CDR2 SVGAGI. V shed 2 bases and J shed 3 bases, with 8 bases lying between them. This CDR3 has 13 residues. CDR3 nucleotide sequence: TGTGCCAGCAGTTACGCCAGGGGCTACGAGCAGTACTTC. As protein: CASSYARGYEQYF.

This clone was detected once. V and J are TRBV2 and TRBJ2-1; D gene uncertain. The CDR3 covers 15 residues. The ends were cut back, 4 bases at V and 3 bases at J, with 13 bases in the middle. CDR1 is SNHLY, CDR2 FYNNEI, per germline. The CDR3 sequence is CASSADRIGYNEQFF. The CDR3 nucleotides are TGTGCCAGCAGTGCGGATCGAATAGGCTACAATGAGCAGTTCTTC.

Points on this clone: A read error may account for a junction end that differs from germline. CDR3 sequence reads: CASSKDRGSYNEQFF. CDR3 nucleotide sequence: TGTGCCAGCAGTAAAGACAGGGGATCCTATAATGAGCAGTTCTTC. The chain links TRBV11-3 to TRBJ2-1, with 8 positions matching TRBD1. The CDR3 sequence is 15 residues long. Germline V gives CDR1 SGHNT, CDR2 YENEEA.

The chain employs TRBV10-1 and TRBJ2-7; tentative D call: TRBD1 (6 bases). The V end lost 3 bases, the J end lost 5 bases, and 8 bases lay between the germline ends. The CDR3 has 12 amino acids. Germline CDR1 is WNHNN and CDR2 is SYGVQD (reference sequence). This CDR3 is CASSDRGNEQYF. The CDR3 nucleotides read TGCGCCAGCAGTGACAGGGGAAACGAGCAGTACTTC.

The CDR3 loop is CAISDLAGEGEQFF. In DNA form, the CDR3 reads TGTGCCATCAGTGATCTAGCGGGGGAGGGTGAGCAGTTCTTC. This rearrangement joins TRBV10-3 to TRBJ2-1; 10 bases match TRBD2. Trimming took 3 bases from V and 9 from J; bases not matched to a gene: 5. Germline V lookup: CDR1 ENHRY, CDR2 SYGVKD. The CDR3 runs 14 residues.

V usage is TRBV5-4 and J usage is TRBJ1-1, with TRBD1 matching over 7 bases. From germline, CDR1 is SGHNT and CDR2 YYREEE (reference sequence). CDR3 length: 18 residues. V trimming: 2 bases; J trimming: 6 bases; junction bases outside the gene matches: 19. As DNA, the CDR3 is TGTGCCAGCAGCTTAATTCCCCGAGAACAGGGGAAGTTGTCTGAAGCTTTCTTT. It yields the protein CASSLIPREQGKLSEAFF.

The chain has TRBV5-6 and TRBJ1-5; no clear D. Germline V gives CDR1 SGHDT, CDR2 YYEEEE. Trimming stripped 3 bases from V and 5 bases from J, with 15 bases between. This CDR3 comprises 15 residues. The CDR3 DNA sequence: TGTGCCAGCAGCTCCTCTCGGGGATGGGATCAGCCCCAGCATTTT. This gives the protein CASSSSRGWDQPQHF.

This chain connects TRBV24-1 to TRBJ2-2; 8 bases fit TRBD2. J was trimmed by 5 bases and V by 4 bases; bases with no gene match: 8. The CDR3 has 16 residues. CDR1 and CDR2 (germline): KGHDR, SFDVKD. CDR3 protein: CATSDESGRGTGELFF. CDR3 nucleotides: TGTGCCACCAGTGACGAAAGCGGGAGAGGAACCGGGGAGCTGTTTTTT.

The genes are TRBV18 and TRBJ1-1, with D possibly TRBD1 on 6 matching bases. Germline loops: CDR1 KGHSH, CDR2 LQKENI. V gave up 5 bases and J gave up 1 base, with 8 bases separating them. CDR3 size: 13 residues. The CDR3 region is CASSMDRNTEAFF. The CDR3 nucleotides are TGTGCCAGCTCAATGGACAGGAACACTGAAGCTTTCTTT. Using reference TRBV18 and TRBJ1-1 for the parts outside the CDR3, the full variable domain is NAGVMQNPRHLVRRRGQEARLRCSPMKGHSHVYWYRQLPEEGLKFMVYLQKENIIDESGMPKERFSAEFPKEGPSILRIQQVVRGDSAAYFCASSMDRNTEAFFGQGTRLTVV.

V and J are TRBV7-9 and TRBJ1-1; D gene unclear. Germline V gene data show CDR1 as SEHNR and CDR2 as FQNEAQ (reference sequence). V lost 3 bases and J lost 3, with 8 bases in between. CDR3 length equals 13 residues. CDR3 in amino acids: CASSFPGDTEAFF. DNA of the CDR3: TGTGCCAGCAGCTTCCCTGGGGACACTGAAGCTTTCTTT.

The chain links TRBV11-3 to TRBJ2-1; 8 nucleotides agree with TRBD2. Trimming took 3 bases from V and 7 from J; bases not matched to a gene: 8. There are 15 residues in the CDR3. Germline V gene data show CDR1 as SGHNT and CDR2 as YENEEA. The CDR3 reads CASSLSGRGRNEQFF. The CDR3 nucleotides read TGTGCCAGCAGCTTGAGCGGGAGAGGTAGGAATGAGCAGTTCTTC.

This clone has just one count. The CDR3: CASATAIYNSPLHF. The CDR3 nucleotides are TGTGCCAGCGCGACCGCAATCTATAATTCACCCCTCCACTTT. This sequence joins TRBV14 and TRBJ1-6; D gene ambiguous. The ends were cut back, 8 bases at V and 3 bases at J, with 11 bases in the middle. The length of the CDR3 is 14 residues. Per the germline V gene, CDR1 is SGHDN and CDR2 is FVKESK.

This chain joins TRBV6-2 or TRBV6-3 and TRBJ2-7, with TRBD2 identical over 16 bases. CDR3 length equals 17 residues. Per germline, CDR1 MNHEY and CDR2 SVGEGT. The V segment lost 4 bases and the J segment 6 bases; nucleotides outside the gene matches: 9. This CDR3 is CASSFVPGLAGGREQYV. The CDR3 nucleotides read TGTGCCAGCAGTTTCGTCCCGGGACTAGCGGGAGGGCGCGAGCAGTACGTC.

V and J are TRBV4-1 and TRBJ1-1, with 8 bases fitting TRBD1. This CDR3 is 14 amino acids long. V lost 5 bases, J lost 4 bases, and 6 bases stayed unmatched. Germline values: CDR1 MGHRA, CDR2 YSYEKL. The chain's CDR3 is CASSSRTGTTEAFF. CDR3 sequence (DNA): TGCGCCAGCAGCTCCAGGACAGGGACCACTGAAGCTTTCTTT.

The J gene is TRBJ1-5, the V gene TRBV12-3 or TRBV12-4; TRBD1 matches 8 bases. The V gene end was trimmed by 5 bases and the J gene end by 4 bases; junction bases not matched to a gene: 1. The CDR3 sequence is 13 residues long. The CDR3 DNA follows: TGTGCCAGCAGTGGGGACAGGAATCAGCCCCAGCATTTT. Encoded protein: CASSGDRNQPQHF.

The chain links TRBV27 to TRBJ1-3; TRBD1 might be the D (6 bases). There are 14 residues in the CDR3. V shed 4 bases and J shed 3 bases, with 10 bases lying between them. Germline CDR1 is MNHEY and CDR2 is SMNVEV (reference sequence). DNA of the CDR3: TGTGCCAGCAGTTCGGACAGAAGTGGAAACACCATATATTTT. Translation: CASSSDRSGNTIYF.

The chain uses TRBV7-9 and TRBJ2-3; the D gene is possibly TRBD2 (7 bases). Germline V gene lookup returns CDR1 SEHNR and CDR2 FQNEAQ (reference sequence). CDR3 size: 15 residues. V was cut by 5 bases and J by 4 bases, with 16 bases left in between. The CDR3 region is CASSPLGGPADTQYF. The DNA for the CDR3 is TGTGCCAGCAGCCCACTGGGGGGGCCGGCAGATACGCAGTATTTT.

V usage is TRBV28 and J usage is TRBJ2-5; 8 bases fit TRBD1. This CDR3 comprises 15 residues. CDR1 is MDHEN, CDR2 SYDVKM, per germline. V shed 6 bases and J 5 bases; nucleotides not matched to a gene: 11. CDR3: CASSTFRGRRETQYF. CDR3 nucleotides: TGTGCCAGCAGCACATTCAGGGGGCGTCGCGAGACCCAGTACTTC.